Listed below are T cell receptor beta chains from one sample, sequenced in a study of CD8 T cells in ankylosing spondylitis. In TCRdb, the 5' RACE reads were re-called with MiXCR into one record per CDR3 protein. The repertoire has roughly 230,000 distinct CDR3 sequences, 15% to 20% of them found once; the top ten carry under 40%. The sequencing sample was made of blood, either unsorted or a sorted T cell fraction (not recorded which). Receptors were obtained from a male donor with ankylosing spondylitis or in good health (not recorded which). CDR3s include the opening cysteine and the closing phenylalanine or tryptophan. A D gene is named only where the DNA matches it firmly. The size field is filled for only some rows; it gives once, few, many or a size class.

few,14,TRBJ2-7,TRBV4-3,.,TGCGCCAGCAGCCAAGATCGGGAGATCTACGAGCAGTACTTC,CASSQDREIYEQYF
many,16,TRBJ1-1,TRBV4-1,.,TGCGCCAGCAGCCCGAGCTGGGTGTTAATGAACACTGAAGCTTTCTTT,CASSPSWVLMNTEAFF
many,12,TRBJ2-1,TRBV29-1,.,TGCAGCGCCTTGTTAGACACCAATGAGCAGTTCTTC,CSALLDTNEQFF
.,14,TRBJ2-3,TRBV6-5,.,TGTGCCAGCAGTTACCGGGAAAGCACAGATACGCAGTATTTT,CASSYRESTDTQYF
few,16,TRBJ2-1,TRBV20-1,TRBD1,TGCAGTGCTAGAGATAATACAGGGGGCGACTACAATGAGCAGTTCTTC,CSARDNTGGDYNEQFF
many,13,TRBJ2-1,TRBV12-3/TRBV12-4,.,TGTGCCAGCAGTACGGGACCTTACAATGAGCAGTTCTTC,CASSTGPYNEQFF
few,15,TRBJ1-2,TRBV12-3/TRBV12-4,.,TGTGCCAGCAGTTCCCCAGGACAAGGACGAGCTGGCTACACCTTC,CASSSPGQGRAGYTF
.,16,TRBJ2-1,TRBV7-8,TRBD2,TGTGCCAGCAGTGCGGACGTAGCGGGTGTCTACAATGAGCAGTTCTTC,CASSADVAGVYNEQFF
few,14,TRBJ2-2,TRBV29-1,TRBD2,TGCAGCGTTGATCGGGCGGGAGAATCCGGGGAGCTGTTTTTT,CSVDRAGESGELFF
.,17,TRBJ1-1,TRBV6-5,.,TGTGCCAGCAGTTACTCCCGAGACCTCTTTAGCTGGACTGAAGCTTTCTTT,CASSYSRDLFSWTEAFF
few,20,TRBJ2-1,TRBV9,TRBD2,TGTGCCAGCAGCGTAGGGGGGGTGCTACTAGCGGGAGACATAGACAATGAGCAGTTCTTC,CASSVGGVLLAGDIDNEQFF
.,14,TRBJ2-3,TRBV11-2,.,TGTGCCAGCAGCCCAGAAAGCGCGGCAGATACGCAGTATTTT,CASSPESAADTQYF
many,12,TRBJ1-6,TRBV28,.,TGTGCCAGCACCCTTCCCCGGGGGCCCCTCCACTTT,CASTLPRGPLHF
.,13,TRBJ1-3,TRBV29-1,TRBD1,TGCAGCGTACGGACAGGGACTGGAAACACCATATATTTT,CSVRTGTGNTIYF
many,16,TRBJ1-4,TRBV5-1,.,TGCGCCAGCAGCCTTCTACCGGGACGGGATAATGAAAAACTGTTTTTT,CASSLLPGRDNEKLFF
.,13,TRBJ2-1,TRBV12-3/TRBV12-4,.,TGTGCCAGCAGATTCGGGAGAAACAATGAGCAGTTCTTC,CASRFGRNNEQFF
.,15,TRBJ2-3,TRBV7-3,TRBD2,TGTGCCAGCAGCTTAGGGCGGGGGACGACGAATACGCAGTATTTT,CASSLGRGTTNTQYF
.,18,TRBJ2-6,TRBV12-3/TRBV12-4,TRBD1,TGTGCCCGCAGTTCCCCGACAGGGGTAAACTCTGGGGCCAACGTCCTGACTTTC,CARSSPTGVNSGANVLTF
.,12,TRBJ2-1,TRBV11-2,.,TGTGCCAGCAGCTTACTTTTCAATGAGCAGTTCTTC,CASSLLFNEQFF
few,16,TRBJ1-5,TRBV4-1,.,TGCGCCAGCAGCCAAGAAGGGGGACGGGGCAATCAGCCCCAGCATTTT,CASSQEGGRGNQPQHF
many,14,TRBJ2-7,TRBV5-1,TRBD1,TGCGCCAGCAGCTTGGAGACAGGGTTGGCCGAGCAGTACTTC,CASSLETGLAEQYF
.,15,TRBJ2-7,TRBV18,.,TGTGCCAGCTCCCAAGGACAGATAAACTCCTACGAGCAGTACTTC,CASSQGQINSYEQYF
few,17,TRBJ2-1,TRBV6-1,TRBD2,TGTGCCAGCAGCCCCGGACTAGCGGAGAAAAGGTACAATGAGCAGTTCTTC,CASSPGLAEKRYNEQFF
few,17,TRBJ2-3,TRBV3-1,TRBD2,TGTGCCAGCAGCCATACGGCTAGCGGGAGGGCCATAGATACGCAGTATTTT,CASSHTASGRAIDTQYF
.,15,TRBJ2-7,TRBV4-1,TRBD1,TGCGCCAGCAGCCAAGAGGATCCAGGGGGTTCCGAGCAGTACTTC,CASSQEDPGGSEQYF
.,18,TRBJ2-2,TRBV4-1,TRBD2,TGCGCCAGCAGCCACGGGACTAGCGGGAGGCCAGTCGGCGGGGAGCTGTTTTTT,CASSHGTSGRPVGGELFF
.,13,TRBJ2-3,TRBV7-3,TRBD2,TGTGCCAGCAGCTTAGCGGGAGTAGATACGCAGTATTTT,CASSLAGVDTQYF
many,16,TRBJ1-1,TRBV4-1,.,TGCGCCAGCAGCCAAGGACATTCAACCGTAAACACTGAAGCTTTCTTT,CASSQGHSTVNTEAFF
.,17,TRBJ2-1,TRBV20-1,TRBD2,TGCAGTGCTAGAGCAAGGGGAGGACTAGCGGGTTCCAATGAGCAGTTCTTC,CSARARGGLAGSNEQFF
few,12,TRBJ2-2,TRBV29-1,.,TGCAGCGTTGAGGGGATCCCCGGGGAGCTGTTTTTT,CSVEGIPGELFF
few,13,TRBJ2-3,TRBV10-3,.,TGTGCCATCCTAGACAAAAACACAGATACGCAGTATTTT,CAILDKNTDTQYF
few,18,TRBJ1-4,TRBV4-1,.,TGCGCCAGCAGCCAAGAAACGAGGACCCTGGGACCTGGGGTACAACTGTTTTTT,CASSQETRTLGPGVQLFF
few,15,TRBJ2-7,TRBV3-1,TRBD2,TGTGCCAGCAGCCCGGGACTAGCGGCCTCCTACGAGCAGTACTTC,CASSPGLAASYEQYF
many,14,TRBJ2-5,TRBV20-1,.,TGCAGTGCTGGGGAGGAGGGGCACGGTGAGACCCAGTACTTC,CSAGEEGHGETQYF
.,19,TRBJ2-2,TRBV4-2,TRBD2,TGTGCCAGCAGCCAAGGACGCCTAGCGGGAGGACAGAACACCGGGGAGCTGTTTTTT,CASSQGRLAGGQNTGELFF
many,14,TRBJ2-3,TRBV7-2,.,TGTGCCAGCAGCTTAGTGACAGCTACAGATACGCAGTATTTT,CASSLVTATDTQYF
many,14,TRBJ2-7,TRBV27,TRBD1,TGTGCCAGCAGCTACGGACAGGGGAGGCGCGAGCAGTACTTC,CASSYGQGRREQYF
.,16,TRBJ2-2,TRBV7-3,.,TGTGCCAGCAGCCTCGTTGATGGGGGGGCCGTCGGGGAGCTGTTTTTT,CASSLVDGGAVGELFF
.,14,TRBJ2-3,TRBV12-3/TRBV12-4,TRBD2,TGTGCCAGCAGTACTAGCGGTAGCACAGATACGCAGTATTTT,CASSTSGSTDTQYF
few,16,TRBJ2-6,TRBV29-1,TRBD1,TGCAGCGCTAGGACAGGGGGATGGTCTGGGGCCAACGTCCTGACTTTC,CSARTGGWSGANVLTF
.,17,TRBJ1-1,TRBV12-3/TRBV12-4,.,TGTGCCAGCAGTTTCCGCCCTGATGGGCAGATGAACACTGAAGCTTTCTTT,CASSFRPDGQMNTEAFF
many,14,TRBJ2-1,TRBV10-3,TRBD2,TGTGCCATCAGTGAAGGCGGGAGCCCCAATGAGCAGTTCTTC,CAISEGGSPNEQFF
.,18,TRBJ2-2,TRBV5-4,TRBD2,TGTGCCAGCAGCTTGGACCCACTAGCGGCTGCGAACACCGGGGAGCTGTTTTTT,CASSLDPLAAANTGELFF
.,16,TRBJ1-6,TRBV20-1,.,TGCAGTGCTAAAATAGGGGTTTTGGTTGATAATTCACCCCTCCACTTT,CSAKIGVLVDNSPLHF
many,16,TRBJ2-1,TRBV7-9,TRBD1,TGTGCCAGCAGCGTTAGACAGGGCCTCTTCTACAATGAGCAGTTCTTC,CASSVRQGLFYNEQFF
few,15,TRBJ2-7,TRBV12-5,.,TGTGCTAGTGGTTTGTCGAAGGTCCGAAGTTACGAGCAGTACTTC,CASGLSKVRSYEQYF
.,16,TRBJ2-2,TRBV27,TRBD2,TGTGCCAGCAGTTCCGCTGGGACTAGGAACACCGGGGAGCTGTTTTTT,CASSSAGTRNTGELFF
many,16,TRBJ2-1,TRBV29-1,.,TGCAGCGTTGAAGCCCTAGTAATTCACACACACAATGAGCAGTTCTTC,CSVEALVIHTHNEQFF
few,13,TRBJ2-7,TRBV25-1,.,TGTGCCAGCAGTGATCCCTTGCTCTACGAGCAGTACTTC,CASSDPLLYEQYF
.,13,TRBJ2-3,TRBV7-8,.,TGTGCCAGCAGCCCGAGTATGGGACTTACGCAGTATTTT,CASSPSMGLTQYF
.,15,TRBJ2-3,TRBV12-3/TRBV12-4,.,TGTGCCAGCAGCATAGGGTCTAGCACGGGAGATACGCAGTATTTT,CASSIGSSTGDTQYF
few,17,TRBJ2-1,TRBV6-2/TRBV6-3,.,TGTGCCAGCAGCCTATATCAGGGTAACGGCCCCTACAATGAGCAGTTCTTC,CASSLYQGNGPYNEQFF
few,17,TRBJ2-3,TRBV5-8,TRBD1,TGTGCCAGCAGCTCATACACAGGACAGGGGAGCACAGATACGCAGTATTTT,CASSSYTGQGSTDTQYF
few,15,TRBJ2-3,TRBV7-6,.,TGTGCCAGCAGTACCCCCAAGGGCCCCACAGATACGCAGTATTTT,CASSTPKGPTDTQYF
few,15,TRBJ2-1,TRBV15,TRBD1,TGTGCCACCAGCTCAACCGGGACAGGGGACCATGAGCAGTTCTTC,CATSSTGTGDHEQFF